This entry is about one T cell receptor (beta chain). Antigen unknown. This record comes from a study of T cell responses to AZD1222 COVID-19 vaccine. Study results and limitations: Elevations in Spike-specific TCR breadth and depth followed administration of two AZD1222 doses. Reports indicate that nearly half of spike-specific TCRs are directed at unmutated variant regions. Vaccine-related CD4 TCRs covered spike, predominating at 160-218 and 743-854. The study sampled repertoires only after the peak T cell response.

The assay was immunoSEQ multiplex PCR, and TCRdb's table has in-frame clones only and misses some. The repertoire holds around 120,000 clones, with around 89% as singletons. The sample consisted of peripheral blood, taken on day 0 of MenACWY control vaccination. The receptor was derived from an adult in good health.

The CDR3 nucleotides are TGTGCCAGCAGCCAAAGGGGGCCAGGGGAGCAGTACTTC. Protein: CASSQRGPGEQYF. This rearrangement joins TRBV3-1 (or the pseudogene TRBV3-2) to TRBJ2-7; 7 nucleotides align to TRBD1. The CDR3 sequence is 13 residues long. J was trimmed by 7 bases and V by 2 bases; bases with no gene match: 5. CDR1 and CDR2 from the germline V gene are LGHDT and YNNKEL (reference sequence).